These 2 T cell receptor beta chains were sequenced from one sample in a study of blood T cells in healthy people across ages (dated by TCRdb to the mid-2010s). The library was prepared using 5' RACE. TCRdb shows the sequencer as Illumina HiSeq 2500. A second PCR of about 6 to 12 cycles was performed with a sample-barcoded 5' primer and a J-beta primer mix. TCRdb reprocessing: public reads trimmed at Q25 with fastp, clones called with MiXCR, in-frame beta chains kept. Rows are combined by CDR3 protein, so each entry shows the most common genes and DNA. Here the sample has some 800,000 distinct CDR3 sequences; around 43% occur a single time. The top ten clones comprise approximately 19% of the sample. Sequencing used blood. These receptors came from a man aged 55 to 70 in good health.

The chain recombines TRBV9 with TRBJ1-1; 9 nucleotides align to TRBD1. The CDR3 sequence is 15 residues long. Trimming took 3 bases from V and 4 from J; bases not matched to a gene: 7. CDR1 is SGDLS and CDR2 is YYNGEE in the germline V gene. In DNA form, the CDR3 reads TGTGCCAGCAGCGCTTCCGGGACAGGGACCACTGAAGCTTTCTTT. Translation gives CASSASGTGTTEAFF.

Worth noting for this clonotype: An end of the junction does not agree with germline; a read error may underlie this. The chain joins TRBV12-3 or TRBV12-4 to TRBJ2-5; D gene uncertain. The last part of the DNA fits TRBJ2-7 better; the J call may be wrong. This CDR3 is built from 13 residues. The CDR3, as DNA: TGCGCCAGCAGCTATCTAGTTCCCTTCGAGCAGTACTTC. Residues: CASSYLVPFEQYF.